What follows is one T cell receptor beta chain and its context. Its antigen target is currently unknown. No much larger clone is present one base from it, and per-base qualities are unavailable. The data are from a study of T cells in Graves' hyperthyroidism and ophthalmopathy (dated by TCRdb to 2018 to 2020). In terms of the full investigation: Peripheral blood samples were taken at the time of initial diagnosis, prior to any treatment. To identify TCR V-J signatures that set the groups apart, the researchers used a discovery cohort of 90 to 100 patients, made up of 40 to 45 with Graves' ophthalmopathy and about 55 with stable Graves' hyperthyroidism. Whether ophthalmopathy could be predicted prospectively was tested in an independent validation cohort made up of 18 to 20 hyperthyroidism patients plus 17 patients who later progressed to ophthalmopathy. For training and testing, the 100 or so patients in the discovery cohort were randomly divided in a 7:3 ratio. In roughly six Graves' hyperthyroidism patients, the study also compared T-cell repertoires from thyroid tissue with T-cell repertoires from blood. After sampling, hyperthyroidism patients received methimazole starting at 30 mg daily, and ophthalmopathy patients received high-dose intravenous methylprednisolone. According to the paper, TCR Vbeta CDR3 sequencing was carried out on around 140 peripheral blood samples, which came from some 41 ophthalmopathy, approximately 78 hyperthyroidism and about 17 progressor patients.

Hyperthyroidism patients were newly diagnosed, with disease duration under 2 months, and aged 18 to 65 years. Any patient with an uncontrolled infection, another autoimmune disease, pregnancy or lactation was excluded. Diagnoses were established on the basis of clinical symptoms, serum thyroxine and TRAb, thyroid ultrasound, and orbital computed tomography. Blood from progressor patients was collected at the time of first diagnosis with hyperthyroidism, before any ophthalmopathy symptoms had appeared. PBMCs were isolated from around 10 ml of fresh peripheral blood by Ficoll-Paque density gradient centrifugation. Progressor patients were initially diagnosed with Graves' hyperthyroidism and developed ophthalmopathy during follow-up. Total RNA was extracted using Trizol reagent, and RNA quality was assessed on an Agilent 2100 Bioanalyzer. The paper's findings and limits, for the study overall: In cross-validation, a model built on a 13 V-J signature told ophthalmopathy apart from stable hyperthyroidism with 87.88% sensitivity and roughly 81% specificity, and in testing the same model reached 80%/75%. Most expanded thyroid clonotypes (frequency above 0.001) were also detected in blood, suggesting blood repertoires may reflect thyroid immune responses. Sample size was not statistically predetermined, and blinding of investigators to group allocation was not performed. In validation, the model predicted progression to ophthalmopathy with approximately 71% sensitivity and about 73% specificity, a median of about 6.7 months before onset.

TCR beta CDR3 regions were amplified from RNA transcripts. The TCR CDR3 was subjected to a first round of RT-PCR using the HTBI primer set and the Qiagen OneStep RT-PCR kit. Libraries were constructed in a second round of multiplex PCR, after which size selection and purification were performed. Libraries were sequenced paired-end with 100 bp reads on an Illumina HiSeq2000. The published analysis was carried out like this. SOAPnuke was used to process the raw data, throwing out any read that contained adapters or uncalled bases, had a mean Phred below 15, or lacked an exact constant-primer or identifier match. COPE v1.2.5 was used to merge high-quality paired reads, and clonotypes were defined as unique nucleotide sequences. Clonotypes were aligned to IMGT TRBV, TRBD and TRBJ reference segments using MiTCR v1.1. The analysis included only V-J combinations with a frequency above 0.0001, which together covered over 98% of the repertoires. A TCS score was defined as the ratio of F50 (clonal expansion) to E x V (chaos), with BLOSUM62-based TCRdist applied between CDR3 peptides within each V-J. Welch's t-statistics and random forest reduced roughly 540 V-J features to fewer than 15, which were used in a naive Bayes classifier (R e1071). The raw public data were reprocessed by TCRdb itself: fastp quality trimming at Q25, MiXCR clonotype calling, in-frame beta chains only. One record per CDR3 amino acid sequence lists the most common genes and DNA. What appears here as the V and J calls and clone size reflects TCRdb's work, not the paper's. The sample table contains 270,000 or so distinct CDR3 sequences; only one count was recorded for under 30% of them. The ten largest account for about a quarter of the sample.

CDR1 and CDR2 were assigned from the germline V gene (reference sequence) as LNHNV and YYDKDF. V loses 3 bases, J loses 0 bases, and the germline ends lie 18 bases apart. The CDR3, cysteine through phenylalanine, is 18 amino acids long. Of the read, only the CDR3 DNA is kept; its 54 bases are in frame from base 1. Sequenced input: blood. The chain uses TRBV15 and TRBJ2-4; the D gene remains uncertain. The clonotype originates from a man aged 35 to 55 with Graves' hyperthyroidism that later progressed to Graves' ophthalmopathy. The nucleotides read TGTGCCACCAGCAGGGAGAGGCCCGAAGCCCTAGCCAAAAACATTCAGTACTTC. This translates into CATSRERPEALAKNIQYF.